These 18 T cell receptor beta chains originate from one sample sequenced in a study of T cell responses to AZD1222 COVID-19 vaccine. Sequencing was performed with immunoSEQ multiplex PCR; in TCRdb, only in-frame clones are kept and a portion is missing. This table has 100,000 to 150,000 clones, roughly 91% appearing once. The sequencing here drew on peripheral blood, taken on day 0 of AZD1222 vaccination. Every receptor here comes from an adult in good health.

The chain is built from TRBV7-2 and TRBJ1-2; D is perhaps TRBD1 (5 bases). Trimming took off 5 bases at V and 4 bases at J, with 11 bases between the two ends. The CDR3 is 13 amino acids. Germline loops: CDR1 SGHTA, CDR2 FQGNSA. CDR3 sequence: CASSRDRTYGYTF. The CDR3 DNA sequence: TGTGCCAGCAGCCGCGACAGAACCTATGGCTACACCTTC. Full variable domain (remainder filled in from reference TRBV7-2 and TRBJ1-2): GAGVSQSPSNKVTEKGKDVELRCDPISGHTALYWYRQSLGQGLEFLIYFQGNSAPDKSGLPSDRFSAERTGGSVSTLTIQRTQQEDSAVYLCASSRDRTYGYTFGSGTRLTVV.

The chain recombines TRBV9 with TRBJ2-2, with TRBD1 identical over 9 bases. The CDR3 extends over 16 amino acids. V shed 4 bases and J 0 bases; nucleotides not matched to a gene: 4. CDR1 SGDLS and CDR2 YYNGEE come from the germline V gene. CDR3 residues: CASSPRTGANTGELFF. DNA of the CDR3: TGTGCCAGCAGCCCCCGGACAGGGGCGAACACCGGGGAGCTGTTTTTT. The variable domain in full, with the rest retrieved from reference TRBV9 and TRBJ2-2, is DSGVTQTPKHLITATGQRVTLRCSPRSGDLSVYWYQQSLDQGLQFLIQYYNGEERAKGNILERFSAQQFPDLHSELNLSSLELGDSALYFCASSPRTGANTGELFFGEGSRLTVL.

This clone was seen only a few times. The chain uses TRBV3-1 (or the pseudogene TRBV3-2) and TRBJ1-6, with TRBD1 matching over 9 bases. CDR1 LGHDT and CDR2 YNNKEL come from the germline V gene (reference sequence). J lost 9 bases, V lost 4 bases, and 7 bases had no gene match. The CDR3 covers 15 residues. For the CDR3, the DNA is TGTGCCAGCAGCCTCGGGACAGGGTTGATTTCACCCCTCCACTTT. The encoded protein is CASSLGTGLISPLHF.

V usage is TRBV7-2 and J usage is TRBJ2-7, with D uncertain. This CDR3 is built from 15 residues. CDR1 is SGHTA, CDR2 FQGNSA, per germline. Trimming stripped 6 bases from V and 5 bases from J, with 20 bases between. CDR3 amino acids: CASSPWGVLGNEQYF. CDR3 coding DNA: TGTGCCAGCAGTCCCTGGGGTGTCCTAGGTAACGAGCAGTACTTC.

This clone was detected only a few times. This chain joins TRBV30 and TRBJ1-2; TRBD1 aligns across 9 bases. CDR3 length: 15 amino acids. J gave up 4 bases and V 2 bases, and 8 bases lay outside the gene matches. Germline V gene sequence: CDR1 GTSNPN, CDR2 SVGIG (reference sequence). This CDR3 reads CAWSLSMGQGYGYTF. Here the CDR3 DNA reads TGTGCCTGGAGTCTGAGTATGGGACAGGGCTATGGCTACACCTTC.

The chain carries TRBV7-9 and TRBJ2-1, with D possibly matching TRBD1 (5 bases). V lost 1 base, J lost 7 bases, and 5 bases lay in between. The CDR3 contains 12 residues. Germline CDR1 SEHNR, CDR2 FQNEAQ (reference sequence). CDR3 bases: TGTGCCAGCAGCTTAGAGGGGAATGAGCAGTTCTTC. It encodes CASSLEGNEQFF. Looking up the rest from reference TRBV7-9 and TRBJ2-1 gives the full variable domain: DTGVSQNPRHKITKRGQNVTFRCDPISEHNRLYWYRQTLGQGPEFLTYFQNEAQLEKSRLLSDRFSAERPKGSFSTLEIQRTEQGDSAMYLCASSLEGNEQFFGPGTRLTVL.

The chain employs TRBV4-2 and TRBJ1-4, with 8 positions matching TRBD1. Germline V gene data show CDR1 as LGHNA and CDR2 as YNFKEQ. The CDR3 runs to 15 residues. J lost 7 bases, V lost 1 base, and 5 bases had no gene match. CDR3 in amino acids: CASSQAGQALEKLFF. The CDR3 nucleotides are TGTGCCAGCAGCCAAGCGGGACAGGCACTTGAAAAACTGTTTTTT.

Note on this clone: Different DNA sequences within this sample yield the same CDR3. The chain is built from TRBV10-3 and TRBJ2-3; no clear D. With 2 bases removed from V and 6 bases from J, the gap between germline ends came to 6 bases. The CDR3 extends over 12 amino acids. Germline V gene sequence: CDR1 ENHRY, CDR2 SYGVKD. The chain's CDR3 is CAISEDSDTQYF. The DNA of the CDR3 is TGTGCCATCAGTGAGGATTCCGATACGCAGTATTTT.

This rearrangement joins TRBV10-3 to TRBJ1-2; D may be TRBD1 (6 bases). Germline-derived CDR1 and CDR2 are ENHRY and SYGVKD. Trimming cost V 4 bases and J 6 bases, with 12 bases left between them. The CDR3 contains 13 residues. The CDR3 loop reads CAISARQEHGYTF. In nucleotides, the CDR3 is TGTGCCATCAGTGCCCGACAGGAGCATGGCTACACCTTC.

The gene calls are TRBV6-6 and TRBJ2-7; 8 nucleotides agree with TRBD2. The ends lost 6 bases at V and 4 bases at J; junction bases unmatched: 11. There are 15 residues in the CDR3. Germline V gene lookup returns CDR1 MNHNY and CDR2 SVGAGI (reference sequence). The CDR3 loop reads CASSSSSSGRYEQYF. In DNA form, the CDR3 reads TGTGCCAGCAGCTCTAGCTCTAGCGGGCGGTACGAGCAGTACTTC.

The chain employs TRBV5-8 and TRBJ1-1, with D unresolved. CDR1 and CDR2 from the germline V gene are SGHTS and YDEGEE. V lost 4 bases and J lost 4, with 11 bases in between. CDR3 length: 13 amino acids. The chain's CDR3 is CASSPRPVTEAFF. The CDR3 nucleotides read TGTGCCAGCAGCCCCCGGCCCGTCACTGAAGCTTTCTTT. The complete variable domain, with remaining parts taken from reference TRBV5-8 and TRBJ1-1, reads EAGVTQSPTHLIKTRGQQATLRCSPISGHTSVYWYQQALGLGLQFLLWYDEGEERNRGNFPPRFSGRQFPNYSSELNVNALELEDSALYLCASSPRPVTEAFFGQGTRLTVV.

The chain couples TRBV6-4 to TRBJ2-3, with unresolved D. The germline gives CDR1 MRHNA, CDR2 SNTAGT. The V end lost 4 bases, the J end lost 4 bases, and 12 bases lay between the germline ends. This CDR3 has 14 amino acids. The CDR3 region is CASSVRKDADTQYF. CDR3 DNA sequence: TGTGCCAGCAGTGTTAGGAAGGACGCAGATACGCAGTATTTT.

For this clone: The same CDR3 arises from other DNA sequences in this sample as well. CDR3 amino acids: CASSPGSTDTQYF. In nucleotides, the CDR3 is TGCGCCAGCAGCCCGGGCTCGACAGATACGCAGTATTTT. This chain uses TRBV5-1 with TRBJ2-3; D is ambiguous. Trimming cost V 4 bases and J 3 bases, with 9 bases left between them. The germline CDR1 and CDR2 sequences are SGHRS and YFSETQ. There are 13 residues in the CDR3.

The genes are TRBV5-4 and TRBJ1-2; no clear D. Germline CDR1 and CDR2: SGHNT and YYREEE (reference sequence). The CDR3 contains 15 residues. V shed 0 bases and J shed 8 bases, with 17 bases lying between them. CDR3: CASSLDGSVGFGYTF. The DNA of the CDR3 is TGTGCCAGCAGCTTGGACGGGAGCGTGGGGTTCGGCTACACCTTC.

The sample holds many counts of this clone. This rearrangement joins TRBV9 to TRBJ2-5, with TRBD2 matching over 9 bases. The germline V gene has CDR1 SGDLS and CDR2 YYNGEE. Unmatched junction bases numbered 3, after V lost 0 bases and J lost 3 bases. The CDR3 has 15 amino acids. The CDR3 DNA is TGTGCCAGCAGCGTAGGTGCGGGAGGGGAAGAGACCCAGTACTTC. It yields the protein CASSVGAGGEETQYF.

CDR3: CASSLSGRAEDTQYF. The CDR3 DNA follows: TGTGCCAGCAGTTTAAGCGGGAGGGCCGAAGATACGCAGTATTTT. The J gene is TRBJ2-3, the V gene TRBV7-9; TRBD2 matches 10 bases. This CDR3 region has 15 residues. V was pared by 6 bases and J by 5 bases, with 8 bases of the junction left unmatched. The germline V gene encodes CDR1 SEHNR and CDR2 FQNEAQ (reference sequence).

The gene calls are TRBV7-2 and TRBJ1-1; D not certain. Germline V gene sequence: CDR1 SGHTA, CDR2 FQGNSA. V was pared by 2 bases and J by 11 bases, with 9 bases between. The CDR3 sequence is 11 residues long. As DNA, the CDR3 is TGTGCCAGCAGCTTACTCTTGCGGGCTTTCTTT. The encoded protein is CASSLLLRAFF.

The chain employs TRBV3-1 (or the pseudogene TRBV3-2) and TRBJ2-3; no definite D call. Looked up from germline, CDR1 is LGHDT and CDR2 is YNNKEL (reference sequence). The CDR3 covers 13 residues. Trimming took off 4 bases at V and 1 base at J, with 6 bases between the two ends. The CDR3 spells CASSPPGTDTQYF. The CDR3 DNA reads as TGTGCCAGCAGCCCCCCGGGCACAGATACGCAGTATTTT.